The source of this T cell receptor beta chain is a study of T cell responses to AZD1222 COVID-19 vaccine. Regarding the study as a whole: The study found vaccine-associated CD4 TCRs spanning spike, dominant at 160-218 and 743-854. Spike-specific TCR breadth rose after two AZD1222 doses, and depth rose as well. Reportedly, nearly half the spike-specific TCRs target unmutated variant regions.

The V gene's germline CDR1 is SEHNR and CDR2 FQNEAQ (reference sequence). V gave up 4 bases and J gave up 7 bases, with 22 bases separating them. The CDR3 sequence is 16 residues long. Sequencing used immunoSEQ multiplex PCR; TCRdb keeps in-frame clones, though not all of them. In the table there are 75,000 to 100,000 clones, about 88% of which are singletons. In the case of this clone: Its specificity is not known.

V is TRBV7-9 and J is TRBJ1-2; D is perhaps TRBD1 (5 bases). This TCR was sampled from an adult in good health. The sample was peripheral blood, taken on day 0 of AZD1222 vaccination. This CDR3 is CASSSNGAGMVGGYTF. The CDR3 region has the DNA TGTGCCAGCAGCTCGAACGGGGCAGGTATGGTTGGTGGCTACACCTTC.